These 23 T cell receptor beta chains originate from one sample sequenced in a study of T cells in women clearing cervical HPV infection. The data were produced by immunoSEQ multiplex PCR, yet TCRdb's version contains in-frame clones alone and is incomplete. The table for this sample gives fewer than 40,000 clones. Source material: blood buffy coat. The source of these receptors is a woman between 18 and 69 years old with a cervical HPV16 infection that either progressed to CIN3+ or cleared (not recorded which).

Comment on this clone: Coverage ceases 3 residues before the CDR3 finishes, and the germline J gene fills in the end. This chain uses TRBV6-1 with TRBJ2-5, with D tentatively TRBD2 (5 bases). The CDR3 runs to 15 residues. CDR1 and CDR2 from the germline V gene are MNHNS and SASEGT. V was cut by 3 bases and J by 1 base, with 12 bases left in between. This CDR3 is CASSEVAGFQETQYF. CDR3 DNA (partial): TGTGCCAGCAGTGAGGTGGCGGGTTTCCAAGAGACC.

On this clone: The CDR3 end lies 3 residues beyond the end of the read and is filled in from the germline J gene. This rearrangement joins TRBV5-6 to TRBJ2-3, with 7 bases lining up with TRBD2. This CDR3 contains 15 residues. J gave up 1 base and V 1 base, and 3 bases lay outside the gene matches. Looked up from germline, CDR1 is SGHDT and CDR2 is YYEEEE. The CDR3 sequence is CASSLRLARTDTQYF. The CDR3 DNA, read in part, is TGTGCCAGCAGCTTGCGACTAGCCCGCACAGATACG.

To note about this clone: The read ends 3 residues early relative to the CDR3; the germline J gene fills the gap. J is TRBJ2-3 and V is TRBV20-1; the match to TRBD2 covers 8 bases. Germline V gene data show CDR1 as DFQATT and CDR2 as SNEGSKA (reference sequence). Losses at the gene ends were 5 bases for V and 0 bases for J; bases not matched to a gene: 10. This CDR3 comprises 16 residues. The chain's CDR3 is CSASPGTRGSTDTQYF. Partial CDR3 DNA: TGCAGTGCTTCCCCCGGGACTAGGGGCAGCACAGATACG.

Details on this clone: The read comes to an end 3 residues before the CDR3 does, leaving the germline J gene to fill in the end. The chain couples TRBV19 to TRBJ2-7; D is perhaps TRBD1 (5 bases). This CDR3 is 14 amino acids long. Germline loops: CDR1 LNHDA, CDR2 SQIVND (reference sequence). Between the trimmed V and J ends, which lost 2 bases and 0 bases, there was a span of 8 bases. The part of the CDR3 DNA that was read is TGTGCCAGTAGTATACGCAGGGACTCCTACGAG. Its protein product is CASSIRRDSYE. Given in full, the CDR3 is CASSIRRDSYEQYF.

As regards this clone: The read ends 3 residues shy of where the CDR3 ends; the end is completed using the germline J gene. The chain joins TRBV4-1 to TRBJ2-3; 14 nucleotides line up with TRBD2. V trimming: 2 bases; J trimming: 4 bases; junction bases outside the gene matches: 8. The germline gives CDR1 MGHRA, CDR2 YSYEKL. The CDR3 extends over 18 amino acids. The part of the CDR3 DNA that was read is TGCGCCAGCAGCCAACCCGGACTAGCGGGGGGCAATCCAGATACG. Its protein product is CASSQPGLAGGNPDT. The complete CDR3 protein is CASSQPGLAGGNPDTQYF.

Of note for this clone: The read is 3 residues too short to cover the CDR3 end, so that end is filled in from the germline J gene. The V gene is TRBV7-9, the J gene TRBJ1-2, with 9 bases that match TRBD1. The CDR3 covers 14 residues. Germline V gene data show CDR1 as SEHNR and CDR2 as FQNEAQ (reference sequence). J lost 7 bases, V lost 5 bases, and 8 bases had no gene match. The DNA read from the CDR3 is TGTGCCAGCAGCCTAGGGCGACAGGGGGTTGGC. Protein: CASSLGRQGVG. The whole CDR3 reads CASSLGRQGVGYTF.

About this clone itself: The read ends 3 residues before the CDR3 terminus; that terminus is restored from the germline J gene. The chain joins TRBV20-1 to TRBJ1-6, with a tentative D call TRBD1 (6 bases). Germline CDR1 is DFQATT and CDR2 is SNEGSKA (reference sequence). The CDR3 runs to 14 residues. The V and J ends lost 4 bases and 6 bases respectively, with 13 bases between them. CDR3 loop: CSATLTGPNSPLHF. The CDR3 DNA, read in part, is TGCAGTGCTACTCTGACAGGACCTAATTCACCC.

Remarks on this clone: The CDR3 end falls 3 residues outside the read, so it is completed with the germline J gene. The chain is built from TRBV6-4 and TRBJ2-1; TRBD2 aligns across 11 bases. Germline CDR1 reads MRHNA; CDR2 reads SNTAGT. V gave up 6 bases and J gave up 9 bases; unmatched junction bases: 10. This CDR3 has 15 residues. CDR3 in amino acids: CASSATSGAPGEQFF. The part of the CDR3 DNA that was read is TGTGCCAGCAGCGCGACTAGCGGGGCCCCGGGTGAG.

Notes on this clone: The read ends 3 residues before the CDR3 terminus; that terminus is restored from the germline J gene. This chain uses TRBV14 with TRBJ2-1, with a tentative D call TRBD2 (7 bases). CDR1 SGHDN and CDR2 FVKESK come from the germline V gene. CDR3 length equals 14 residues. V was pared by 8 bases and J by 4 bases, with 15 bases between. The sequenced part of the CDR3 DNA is TGTGCCAGCTGGGGCGGGGGCCTGTACAATGAG. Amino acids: CASWGGGLYNE. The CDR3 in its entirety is CASWGGGLYNEQFF.

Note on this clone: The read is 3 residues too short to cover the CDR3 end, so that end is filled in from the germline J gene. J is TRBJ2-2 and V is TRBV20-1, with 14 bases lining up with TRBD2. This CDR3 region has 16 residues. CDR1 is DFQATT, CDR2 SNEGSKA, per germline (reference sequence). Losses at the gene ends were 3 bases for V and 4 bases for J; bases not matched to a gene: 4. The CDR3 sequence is CSARTSGGASTGELFF. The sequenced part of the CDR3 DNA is TGCAGTGCTAGGACTAGCGGGGGGGCCAGCACCGGGGAG.

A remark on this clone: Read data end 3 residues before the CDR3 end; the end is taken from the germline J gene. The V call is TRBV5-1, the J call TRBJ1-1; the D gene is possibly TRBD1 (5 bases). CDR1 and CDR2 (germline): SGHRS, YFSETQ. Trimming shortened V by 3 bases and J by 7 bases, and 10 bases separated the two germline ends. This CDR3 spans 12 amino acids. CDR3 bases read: TGCGCCAGCAGCTCGGACATCAGTGAA. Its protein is CASSSDISE. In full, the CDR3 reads CASSSDISEAFF.

The part of the CDR3 DNA that was read is TGCGCCAGCAGCTCCCTAACCGGGGAG. Encoded protein: CASSSLTGE. The full CDR3 is CASSSLTGELFF. This sequence joins TRBV5-1 and TRBJ2-2, with no clear D. From the germline J gene comes the end of the CDR3, since the read stops 3 residues before it. In germline, CDR1 is SGHRS, CDR2 YFSETQ. The CDR3 length is 12 residues. With 3 bases removed from V and 5 bases from J, the gap between germline ends came to 5 bases.

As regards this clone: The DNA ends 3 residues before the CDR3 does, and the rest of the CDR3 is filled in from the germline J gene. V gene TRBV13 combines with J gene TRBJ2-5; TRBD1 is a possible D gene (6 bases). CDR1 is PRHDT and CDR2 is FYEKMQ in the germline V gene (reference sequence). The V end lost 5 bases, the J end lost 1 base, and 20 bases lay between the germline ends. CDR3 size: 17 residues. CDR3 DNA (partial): TGTGCCAGCAGCCTACAGGGATGGGGTACGGGCCAAGAGACC. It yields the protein CASSLQGWGTGQET. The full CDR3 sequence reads CASSLQGWGTGQETQYF.

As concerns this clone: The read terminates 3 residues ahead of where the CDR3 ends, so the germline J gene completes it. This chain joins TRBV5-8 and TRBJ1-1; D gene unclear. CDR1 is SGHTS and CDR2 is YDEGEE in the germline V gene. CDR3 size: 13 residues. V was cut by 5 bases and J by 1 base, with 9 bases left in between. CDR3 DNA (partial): TGTGCCAGCAGGTCCTCGGGGAACACTGAA. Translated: CASRSSGNTE. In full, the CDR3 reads CASRSSGNTEAFF. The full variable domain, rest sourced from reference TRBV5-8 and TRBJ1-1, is EAGVTQSPTHLIKTRGQQATLRCSPISGHTSVYWYQQALGLGLQFLLWYDEGEERNRGNFPPRFSGRQFPNYSSELNVNALELEDSALYLCASRSSGNTEAFFGQGTRLTVV.

The CDR3 bases that were read are TGTGCCAGCAGCTTGGCGGGGAACCCGAATGAG. It codes for CASSLAGNPNE. The full CDR3 is CASSLAGNPNEQFF. The rearrangement links TRBV11-2 to TRBJ2-1, with TRBD2 as a possible D gene (6 bases). Read coverage stops 3 residues before the CDR3 terminus; the germline J gene supplies the remainder. The germline V gene encodes CDR1 SGHAT and CDR2 FQNNGV. Trimming removed 3 bases at V and 7 bases at J, with 13 bases between. This CDR3 contains 14 residues. Looking up the rest from reference TRBV11-2 and TRBJ2-1 gives the full variable domain: EAGVAQSPRYKIIEKRQSVAFWCNPISGHATLYWYQQILGQGPKLLIQFQNNGVVDDSQLPKDRFSAERLKGVDSTLKIQPAKLEDSAVYLCASSLAGNPNEQFFGPGTRLTVL.

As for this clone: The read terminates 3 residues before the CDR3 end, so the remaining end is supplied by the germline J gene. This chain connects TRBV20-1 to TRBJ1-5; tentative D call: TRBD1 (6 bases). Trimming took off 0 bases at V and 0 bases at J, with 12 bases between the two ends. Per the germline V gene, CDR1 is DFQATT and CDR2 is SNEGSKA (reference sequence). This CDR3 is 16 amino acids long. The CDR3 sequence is CSARDRQDFSNQPQHF. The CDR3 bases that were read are TGCAGTGCTAGAGACCGACAGGACTTTAGCAATCAGCCC.

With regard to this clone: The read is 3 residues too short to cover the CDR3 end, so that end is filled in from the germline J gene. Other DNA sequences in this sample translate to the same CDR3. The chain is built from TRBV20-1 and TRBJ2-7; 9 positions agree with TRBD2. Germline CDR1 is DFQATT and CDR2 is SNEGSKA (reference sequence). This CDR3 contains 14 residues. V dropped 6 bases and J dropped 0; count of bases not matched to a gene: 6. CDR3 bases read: TGCAGTGCGACAAGCGGGGGGAGCTCCTACGAG. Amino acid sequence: CSATSGGSSYE. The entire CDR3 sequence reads CSATSGGSSYEQYF.

CDR3 DNA (partial): TGTGCCAGCAGTTTAGCGCGGGGGTTAACTGAA. This gives the protein CASSLARGLTE. The CDR3 in its entirety is CASSLARGLTEAFF. This rearrangement joins TRBV12-3 or TRBV12-4 to TRBJ1-1, with D possibly being TRBD1 (5 bases). With the read ending 3 residues before the CDR3 end, the germline J gene is used to fill in that end. The CDR3 loop spans 14 amino acids. V was shortened by 0 bases and J by 5 bases, with 10 bases between the two germline ends.

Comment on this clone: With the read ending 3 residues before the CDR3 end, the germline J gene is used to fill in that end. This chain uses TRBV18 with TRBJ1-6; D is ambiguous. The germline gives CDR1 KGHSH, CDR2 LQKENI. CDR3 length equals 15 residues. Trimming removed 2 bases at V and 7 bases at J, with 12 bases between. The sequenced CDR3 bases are TGTGCCAGCTCACCATTAGATCAAAGAAATTCACCC. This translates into CASSPLDQRNSP. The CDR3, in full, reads CASSPLDQRNSPLHF.

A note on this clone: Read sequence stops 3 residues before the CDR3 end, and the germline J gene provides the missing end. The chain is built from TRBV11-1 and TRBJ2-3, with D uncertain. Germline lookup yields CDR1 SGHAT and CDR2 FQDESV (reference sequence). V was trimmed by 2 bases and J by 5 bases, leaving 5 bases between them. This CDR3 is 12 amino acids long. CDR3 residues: CASSLQGDTQYF. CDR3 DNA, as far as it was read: TGTGCCAGCAGCTTACAAGGAGATACG. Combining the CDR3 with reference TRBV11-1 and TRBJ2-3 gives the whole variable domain EAEVAQSPRYKITEKSQAVAFWCDPISGHATLYWYRQILGQGPELLVQFQDESVVDDSQLPKDRFSAERLKGVDSTLKIQPAELGDSAMYLCASSLQGDTQYFGPGTRLTVL.

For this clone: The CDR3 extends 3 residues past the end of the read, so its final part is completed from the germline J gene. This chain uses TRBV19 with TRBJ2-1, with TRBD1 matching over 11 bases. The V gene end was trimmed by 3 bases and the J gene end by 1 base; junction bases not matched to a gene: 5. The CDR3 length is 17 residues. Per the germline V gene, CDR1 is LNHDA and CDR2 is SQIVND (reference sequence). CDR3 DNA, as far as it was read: TGTGCCAGTAGTATCGGGACAGGGGGGACGTCCTACAATGAG. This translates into CASSIGTGGTSYNE. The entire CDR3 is CASSIGTGGTSYNEQFF.

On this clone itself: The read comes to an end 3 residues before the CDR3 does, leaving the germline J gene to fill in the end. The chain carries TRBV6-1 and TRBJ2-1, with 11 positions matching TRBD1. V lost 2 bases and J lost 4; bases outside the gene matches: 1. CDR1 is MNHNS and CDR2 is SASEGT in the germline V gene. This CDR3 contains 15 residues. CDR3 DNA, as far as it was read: TGTGCCAGCAGTGAATGGGACAGGGGGTACAATGAG. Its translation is CASSEWDRGYNE. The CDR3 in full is CASSEWDRGYNEQFF.

The CDR3 DNA, read in part, is TGTGCCAGCAGTGAAGCTACGAACACCGGGGAG. This encodes CASSEATNTGE. The full CDR3 is CASSEATNTGELFF. J is TRBJ2-2 and V is TRBV2; D remains ambiguous. The read ends 3 residues early relative to the CDR3; the germline J gene fills the gap. V lost 0 bases and J 0 bases, leaving 2 bases between the germline ends. Per the germline V gene, CDR1 is SNHLY and CDR2 is FYNNEI. The length of the CDR3 is 14 residues.